These 4 T cell receptor beta chains came from one sample sequenced in a study of cytomegalovirus exposure and HLA in healthy donors (dated by TCRdb to about 2017). The receptor library was made with the immunoSEQ multiplex PCR assay. The multiplex PCR relied on a mix of 60 forward primers for TCR Vbeta segments and 13 reverse primers for TCR Jbeta segments. Drawn from immuneACCESS, this table holds only the in-frame rearrangements with V and J called that TCRdb kept. Clones are partly lost; checked studies trace under half to an unresolved V gene and leave the rest unexplained. Present in this sample are around 99,000 clones, less than 85% of which were seen just once. The ten most abundant clones make up less than 15% of the sample. The sequenced sample consisted of PBMCs. The receptors were sampled from a woman between 40 and 55 years old in good health and CMV-seropositive.

This clone was observed a handful of times. This CDR3 reads CASSPGGQFNYGYTF. CDR3 nucleotide sequence: TGTGCCAGCTCACCGGGCGGACAGTTTAACTATGGCTACACCTTC. The V call is TRBV18, the J call TRBJ1-2; D possibly corresponds to TRBD1 (6 bases). Trimming cost V 3 bases and J 1 base, with 12 bases left between them. The CDR3 spans 15 residues. The V gene's germline CDR1 is KGHSH and CDR2 LQKENI.

The V call is TRBV2, the J call TRBJ1-1, with 7 bases fitting TRBD1. This CDR3 region has 13 residues. Germline assignment: CDR1 SNHLY and CDR2 FYNNEI. Losses at the gene ends were 6 bases for V and 1 base for J; bases not matched to a gene: 2. The DNA for the CDR3 is TGTGCCAGCAGATGGACAGGGAACACTGAAGCTTTCTTT. This gives the protein CASRWTGNTEAFF.

This clone appeared a few times. This chain links TRBV6-5 with TRBJ1-5; D might be TRBD1 (5 bases). V dropped 6 bases and J dropped 3 bases, with 9 bases sitting between them. This CDR3 is 13 amino acids long. Germline CDR1 and CDR2: MNHEY and SVGAGI. The CDR3 DNA reads as TGTGCCAGCAGACAGGACTACAATCAGCCCCAGCATTTT. Protein sequence: CASRQDYNQPQHF.

This chain connects TRBV29-1 to TRBJ2-1, with D possibly TRBD1 on 5 matching bases. Per the germline V gene, CDR1 is SQVTM and CDR2 is ANQGSEA. The CDR3 sequence is 13 residues long. The V end was cut by 5 bases, the J end by 4 bases, with 12 bases between. CDR3 DNA sequence: TGCAGCGTTCAGACAGATTCTTACAATGAGCAGTTCTTC. This sequence encodes CSVQTDSYNEQFF.